Below are 27 T cell receptor beta chains sequenced from a single sample in a study of CD8 T cells in Susac syndrome. The RNA input was roughly 0.45 to 1 ug, and it was reverse transcribed with random hexamers. TCRdb processed the immunoSEQ multiplex PCR reads anew with MiXCR; each CDR3 protein has one entry. The sample lists more than 85,000 distinct CDR3 sequences, roughly 94% occurring once. Sequencing was performed on CD4+ T cells from PBMCs. These receptors all come from a human donor with Susac syndrome.

The CDR3 here is CASSQVTGYSPLHF. The CDR3 coding sequence is TGTGCCAGCAGCCAAGTTACGGGGTATTCACCCCTCCACTTT. This chain joins TRBV3-1 and TRBJ1-6; no reliable D call. CDR3 size: 14 residues. The V end lost 1 base, the J end lost 8 bases, and 9 bases lay between the germline ends. Germline V lookup: CDR1 LGHDT, CDR2 YNNKEL (reference sequence).

The chain combines TRBV2 with TRBJ2-5; weak D call: TRBD2 (6 bases). Germline assignment: CDR1 SNHLY and CDR2 FYNNEI. Between the trimmed V and J ends, which lost 1 base and 7 bases, there was a span of 16 bases. There are 15 residues in the CDR3. CDR3 nucleotides: TGTGCCAGCAGTGAAGATGGGGCGGGGATCGGGACCCAGTACTTC. Translation: CASSEDGAGIGTQYF.

In DNA, the CDR3 is TGTGCCAGCAGTGATAACCTCAGGGGGTTGGAGACCCAGTACTTC. Translating gives CASSDNLRGLETQYF. The chain couples TRBV25-1 to TRBJ2-5, with 7 nucleotides matching TRBD1. CDR3 length: 15 residues. The V gene's germline CDR1 is MGHDK and CDR2 SYGVNS. The V and J ends lost 3 bases and 5 bases, in that order; junction bases with no gene match: 9.

V and J are TRBV6-6 and TRBJ2-7, with D possibly TRBD2 on 7 matching bases. The CDR3 has 14 residues. Germline CDR1 MNHNY, CDR2 SVGAGI (reference sequence). The V and J ends lost 2 bases and 0 bases respectively, with 8 bases between them. CDR3 DNA sequence: TGTGCCAGCAGTTACGCGGGGGCCTCCTACGAGCAGTACTTC. Amino acids: CASSYAGASYEQYF.

This chain uses TRBV5-1 with TRBJ2-5, with D possibly being TRBD1 or TRBD2 (5 bases each). Germline-derived CDR1 and CDR2 are SGHRS and YFSETQ. There are 13 residues in the CDR3. V was trimmed by 5 bases and J by 1 base, leaving 9 bases between them. In DNA form, the CDR3 reads TGCGCCAGCAGAGGGACCATCCAAGAGACCCAGTACTTC. Translating it yields CASRGTIQETQYF. Complete variable domain (other parts from reference TRBV5-1 and TRBJ2-5): KAGVTQTPRYLIKTRGQQVTLSCSPISGHRSVSWYQQTPGQGLQFLFEYFSETQRNKGNFPGRFSGRQFSNSRSEMNVSTLELGDSALYLCASRGTIQETQYFGPGTRLLVL.

The chain uses TRBV10-3 and TRBJ2-6, with TRBD1 matching over 9 bases. CDR1 and CDR2 from the germline V gene are ENHRY and SYGVKD. This CDR3 is built from 16 residues. Germline trimming cut 6 bases from V and 1 base from J; bases unmatched to any gene: 4. CDR3 in amino acids: CAIRGTGSSGANVLTF. CDR3 DNA: TGTGCCATCAGGGGGACAGGGAGTTCTGGGGCCAACGTCCTGACTTTC.

V is TRBV4-3 and J is TRBJ2-5, with D unresolved. This CDR3 comprises 13 residues. Looked up from germline, CDR1 is LGHNA and CDR2 is YSLEER. The V end was cut by 0 bases, the J end by 1 base, with 3 bases between. CDR3 DNA sequence: TGCGCCAGCAGCCAAGATCTCCAAGAGACCCAGTACTTC. This encodes CASSQDLQETQYF.

V gene TRBV7-2 combines with J gene TRBJ1-4, with 8 bases that match TRBD1. J was trimmed by 5 bases and V by 3 bases; bases with no gene match: 8. Per the germline V gene, CDR1 is SGHTA and CDR2 is FQGNSA. The CDR3 length is 16 residues. The CDR3 region is CASSFLRQGQNEKLFF. The CDR3 nucleotides read TGTGCCAGCAGCTTTCTAAGACAGGGGCAAAATGAAAAACTGTTTTTT.

The V gene is TRBV5-1, the J gene TRBJ1-4; D uncertain. The V end lost 4 bases, the J end lost 7 bases, and 8 bases lay between the germline ends. Looked up from germline, CDR1 is SGHRS and CDR2 is YFSETQ. The CDR3 loop spans 12 amino acids. The CDR3 loop reads CASSQPSEKLFF. In DNA form, the CDR3 reads TGCGCCAGCAGCCAACCGAGTGAAAAACTGTTTTTT.

The V gene is TRBV12-3 or TRBV12-4, the J gene TRBJ1-3; D not resolved. V lost 5 bases to trimming and J lost 3 bases, with 11 bases between them. CDR3 length equals 14 residues. The CDR3 coding sequence is TGTGCCAGCAGTCGAGGGTCCGGTGGAAACACCATATATTTT. Translation: CASSRGSGGNTIYF.

The rearrangement links TRBV7-3 to TRBJ1-1; 9 bases align to TRBD1. This CDR3 is built from 14 residues. With V trimmed by 5 bases and J by 6 bases, 7 bases remained unmatched. The germline CDR1 and CDR2 sequences are SGHTA and FQGTGA. CDR3 sequence reads: CASSQGTGRSEAFF. CDR3 nucleotides: TGTGCCAGCAGCCAAGGGACAGGGCGGTCTGAAGCTTTCTTT.

The chain has TRBV9 and TRBJ1-1; the D is unclear. This CDR3 comprises 14 residues. CDR1 and CDR2 from the germline V gene are SGDLS and YYNGEE. V lost 0 bases, J lost 5 bases, and 11 bases lay in between. CDR3 protein: CASSVAHRPTEAFF. CDR3 in DNA: TGTGCCAGCAGCGTAGCACACAGACCGACTGAAGCTTTCTTT. The full variable domain, with the rest looked up from reference TRBV9 and TRBJ1-1, is DSGVTQTPKHLITATGQRVTLRCSPRSGDLSVYWYQQSLDQGLQFLIQYYNGEERAKGNILERFSAQQFPDLHSELNLSSLELGDSALYFCASSVAHRPTEAFFGQGTRLTVV.

The chain joins TRBV9 to TRBJ2-7, with D possibly being TRBD1 or TRBD2 (6 bases each). The CDR3 length is 14 residues. Trimming left V 2 bases short and J 7 bases short, with 16 bases between. Germline loops: CDR1 SGDLS, CDR2 YYNGEE. CDR3 residues: CASSVAGGEGEQYF. The DNA for the CDR3 is TGTGCCAGCAGCGTGGCCGGGGGCGAGGGGGAGCAGTACTTC. The entire variable domain, with the rest obtained from reference TRBV9 and TRBJ2-7, is as follows: DSGVTQTPKHLITATGQRVTLRCSPRSGDLSVYWYQQSLDQGLQFLIQYYNGEERAKGNILERFSAQQFPDLHSELNLSSLELGDSALYFCASSVAGGEGEQYFGPGTRLTVT.

The J gene is TRBJ2-5, the V gene TRBV18, with D uncertain. The CDR3 contains 12 residues. With 6 bases removed from V and 5 bases from J, the gap between germline ends came to 10 bases. In germline, CDR1 is KGHSH, CDR2 LQKENI. The DNA of the CDR3 is TGTGCCAGCTCGGCCCTTGGGGAGACCCAGTACTTC. Its protein is CASSALGETQYF.

V gene TRBV7-9 combines with J gene TRBJ2-7; no clear D. This CDR3 has 13 amino acids. Trimming pared 3 bases from V and 4 bases from J, leaving 10 bases between. CDR1 is SEHNR and CDR2 is FQNEAQ in the germline V gene (reference sequence). As DNA, the CDR3 is TGTGCCAGCAGCTTCCCTCCTATTTACGAGCAGTACTTC. Its protein is CASSFPPIYEQYF.

The gene calls are TRBV6-1 and TRBJ2-3; D is perhaps TRBD1 (6 bases). The CDR3 covers 12 residues. Germline lookup yields CDR1 MNHNS and CDR2 SASEGT. V shed 5 bases and J shed 7 bases, with 10 bases lying between them. The CDR3 coding sequence is TGTGCCAGCAGTCGCAGGGGATATACGCAGTATTTT. Amino acids: CASSRRGYTQYF.

The rearrangement joins TRBV5-4 to TRBJ2-7; weak D call: TRBD2 (6 bases). Germline V gene sequence: CDR1 SGHNT, CDR2 YYREEE (reference sequence). The CDR3 is 15 residues long. Trimming removed 1 base from V and 6 bases from J, with 17 bases in between. Written as DNA, the CDR3 is TGTGCCAGCAGCTTGACCGGGACTGGGAACGGCGAGCAGTACTTC. Protein product: CASSLTGTGNGEQYF.

The chain is built from TRBV28 and TRBJ2-1; 9 nucleotides align to TRBD1. V shed 11 bases and J 8 bases; nucleotides not matched to a gene: 7. The CDR3 sequence is 12 residues long. Germline values: CDR1 MDHEN, CDR2 SYDVKM. The CDR3 DNA reads TGTGCCTGCGGGGACAGGGTGTATGAGCAGTTCTTC. Translated: CACGDRVYEQFF.

The V and J genes are TRBV27 and TRBJ2-7, with unresolved D. Looked up from germline, CDR1 is MNHEY and CDR2 is SMNVEV (reference sequence). Trimming left V 6 bases short and J 7 bases short, with 13 bases between. The CDR3 is 12 residues long. The CDR3 DNA reads TGTGCCAGCAGGACACCGGTCGGGGAGCAGTACTTC. Residues: CASRTPVGEQYF.

The V gene is TRBV4-2, the J gene TRBJ2-3; 10 bases map to TRBD2. CDR1 is LGHNA, CDR2 YNFKEQ, per germline. Unmatched junction bases numbered 6, after V lost 2 bases and J lost 4 bases. The CDR3 is 16 residues long. The CDR3 DNA reads TGTGCCAGCAGCCAAAATGGAGCGGGGGGGTCAGATACGCAGTATTTT. Protein product: CASSQNGAGGSDTQYF.

This sequence joins TRBV3-1 and TRBJ2-5; D could derive from TRBD1 or TRBD2 (5 bases each). The germline gives CDR1 LGHDT, CDR2 YNNKEL (reference sequence). CDR3 length equals 17 residues. V lost 4 bases and J 2 bases, leaving 20 bases between the germline ends. CDR3 in DNA: TGTGCCAGCAGCCCAACCGGGTGGGACCTCAAACAAGAGACCCAGTACTTC. Translation gives CASSPTGWDLKQETQYF.

The chain links TRBV4-1 to TRBJ1-2; D is ambiguous. This CDR3 spans 10 amino acids. The germline V gene encodes CDR1 MGHRA and CDR2 YSYEKL. V was clipped by 8 bases and J by 3 bases, with 4 bases between them. CDR3 sequence (DNA): TGCGCCAGCTGGGACTATGGCTACACCTTC. Encoded protein: CASWDYGYTF.

The chain employs TRBV15 and TRBJ1-1; 8 bases are a match to TRBD1. V shed 3 bases and J 3 bases; nucleotides not matched to a gene: 12. The CDR3 length is 17 residues. Germline CDR1 is LNHNV and CDR2 is YYDKDF (reference sequence). The CDR3 DNA follows: TGTGCCACCAGCAGGGGAATCTTGGGACAGGAGGACACTGAAGCTTTCTTT. Encoded protein: CATSRGILGQEDTEAFF.

This clonotype was recorded only once. The chain combines TRBV18 with TRBJ2-7; D possibly uses TRBD1 or TRBD2 (5 bases each). This CDR3 has 12 residues. Between the trimmed V and J ends, which lost 5 bases and 5 bases, there was a span of 10 bases. Germline V gene sequence: CDR1 KGHSH, CDR2 LQKENI. DNA of the CDR3: TGTGCCAGCTCAGCTAGAGGGGACGAGCAGTACTTC. This encodes CASSARGDEQYF. Together with reference TRBV18 and TRBJ2-7, the CDR3 gives the full variable domain: NAGVMQNPRHLVRRRGQEARLRCSPMKGHSHVYWYRQLPEEGLKFMVYLQKENIIDESGMPKERFSAEFPKEGPSILRIQQVVRGDSAAYFCASSARGDEQYFGPGTRLTVT.

This chain connects TRBV7-9 to TRBJ2-5; no reliable D call. CDR1 SEHNR and CDR2 FQNEAQ come from the germline V gene (reference sequence). The CDR3 consists of 13 residues. Trimming shortened V by 5 bases and J by 6 bases, and 13 bases separated the two germline ends. CDR3 loop: CASSLGEGQTQYF. The CDR3 coding sequence is TGTGCCAGCAGCCTCGGTGAAGGGCAGACCCAGTACTTC.

V is TRBV18 and J is TRBJ1-2; 8 nucleotides align to TRBD1. The V segment lost 3 bases and the J segment 6 bases; nucleotides outside the gene matches: 9. The CDR3 is 15 amino acids. Germline lookup yields CDR1 KGHSH and CDR2 LQKENI. The CDR3 DNA follows: TGTGCCAGCTCACCGCGACAGGGGCCCCCCGATGGCTACACCTTC. Translated, it gives CASSPRQGPPDGYTF.

The chain uses TRBV11-2 and TRBJ2-7; the D call may be TRBD1 or TRBD2 (5 bases each). CDR1 is SGHAT, CDR2 FQNNGV, per germline. CDR3 length: 15 residues. The V end lost 2 bases, the J end lost 3 bases, and 14 bases lay between the germline ends. The CDR3 is CASSLSRNGGYEQYF. The CDR3 nucleotides are TGTGCCAGCAGCTTATCGAGGAATGGGGGCTACGAGCAGTACTTC.